One sample yielded the 7 T cell receptor beta chains listed below, sequenced in a study of blood T cell repertoires in COVID-19. The data were produced by immunoSEQ multiplex PCR, yet TCRdb's version contains in-frame clones alone and is incomplete. Of about 300,000 clones listed, approximately 84% are singletons. The sequenced sample consisted of peripheral blood. These receptors all come from a human donor with COVID-19, enrolled during active disease. The donor label of this sample is uncertain.

The chain uses TRBV7-8 and TRBJ2-7; D not certain. The CDR3 consists of 13 residues. V was trimmed by 7 bases and J by 1 base, leaving 11 bases between them. Germline CDR1 reads SGHVS; CDR2 reads FQNEAQ. CDR3 DNA sequence: TGTGCCAGCAAGAGGATAGCTTCCTACGAGCAGTACTTC. Protein product: CASKRIASYEQYF.

The V and J genes are TRBV1 and TRBJ2-1; whether TRBD2, the table's D call, matches the DNA was not checked. TRBV1 is designated a pseudogene. The CDR3 is 13 amino acids. For the CDR3, the DNA is TGCACCACACTCTGCGGGAAATTCGATGAGCAGTTCTTC. This sequence encodes CTTLCGKFDEQFF.

The chain recombines TRBV7-2 with TRBJ2-1, with a tentative D call TRBD2 (5 bases). The CDR3 is 14 amino acids. V was cut by 0 bases and J by 9 bases, with 12 bases left in between. Germline V lookup: CDR1 SGHTA, CDR2 FQGNSA. CDR3 loop: CASSLAPGMGEQFF. CDR3 DNA: TGTGCCAGCAGCTTAGCGCCGGGGATGGGTGAGCAGTTCTTC. The full variable domain, with the rest looked up from reference TRBV7-2 and TRBJ2-1, is GAGVSQSPSNKVTEKGKDVELRCDPISGHTALYWYRQSLGQGLEFLIYFQGNSAPDKSGLPSDRFSAERTGGSVSTLTIQRTQQEDSAVYLCASSLAPGMGEQFFGPGTRLTVL.

This clone was seen once. The chain employs TRBV19 and TRBJ2-7, with TRBD1 matching over 9 bases. V trimming: 3 bases; J trimming: 3 bases; junction bases outside the gene matches: 6. This CDR3 contains 15 residues. Germline loops: CDR1 LNHDA, CDR2 SQIVND (reference sequence). The CDR3, as DNA: TGTGCCAGTAGTATCGGGAGACAGGGGGTCTACGAGCAGTACTTC. Translation gives CASSIGRQGVYEQYF. Supplemented by reference TRBV19 and TRBJ2-7, the full variable domain reads DGGITQSPKYLFRKEGQNVTLSCEQNLNHDAMYWYRQDPGQGLRLIYYSQIVNDFQKGDIAEGYSVSREKKESFPLTVTSAQKNPTAFYLCASSIGRQGVYEQYFGPGTRLTVT.

The J gene is TRBJ1-5, the V gene TRBV7-2; D is possibly TRBD1 (6 bases). V lost 2 bases and J lost 3, with 11 bases in between. Germline V gives CDR1 SGHTA, CDR2 FQGNSA. The CDR3 has 15 residues. The CDR3 loop reads CASSLRRGNNQPQHF. Here the CDR3 DNA reads TGTGCCAGCAGCTTACGCAGGGGTAACAATCAGCCCCAGCATTTT. The complete variable domain, with remaining parts taken from reference TRBV7-2 and TRBJ1-5, reads GAGVSQSPSNKVTEKGKDVELRCDPISGHTALYWYRQSLGQGLEFLIYFQGNSAPDKSGLPSDRFSAERTGGSVSTLTIQRTQQEDSAVYLCASSLRRGNNQPQHFGDGTRLSIL.

The chain links TRBV18 to TRBJ2-2; 9 bases match TRBD1. Germline V CDR1 and CDR2: KGHSH, LQKENI. The CDR3 has 16 residues. Germline trimming cut 3 bases from V and 7 bases from J; bases unmatched to any gene: 9. DNA for the CDR3: TGTGCCAGCTCACCGAACACAGGGGGCGTCGGCGGGGAGCTGTTTTTT. Amino acids: CASSPNTGGVGGELFF.

The V gene is TRBV10-2, the J gene TRBJ2-7, with 8 bases aligning to TRBD2. CDR3 size: 14 residues. Looked up from germline, CDR1 is WSHSY and CDR2 is SAAADI. Trimming took 2 bases from V and 5 from J; bases not matched to a gene: 5. The CDR3, as DNA: TGCGCCAGCAGTGAGCGGCGGGAGGTCAACGAGCAGTACTTC. Protein product: CASSERREVNEQYF.